This T cell receptor beta chain was sequenced in a study of Tregs in tolerant kidney transplant recipients. Study observations and caveats: The most relevant donor-specific Treg TCRbeta repertoire apparently came from expansion with activated donor B cells. Biological reproducibility was not directly addressed, but technical replication error appeared minimal. Few patients were studied, so findings need validation in larger groups.

Details on this clone: Its antigen remains unidentified.

Unstimulated regulatory T cells (CD4+CD25+CD127-), CD4+CD25- non-regulatory cells, CD4 and CD8 cells were FACS-sorted from thawed PBMCs. Losses at the gene ends were 2 bases for V and 10 bases for J; bases not matched to a gene: 6. CDR1 SGHDN and CDR2 FVKESK come from the germline V gene. This CDR3 has 15 amino acids. Using immunoSEQ multiplex PCR, the repertoire was profiled, and TCRdb retains in-frame clones only, with some absent. The sample lists 90,000 to 150,000 clones, around 91% occurring once. The TCR sequence derives from a human donor in good health. The rearrangement links TRBV14 to TRBJ2-1, with 12 bases fitting TRBD2. The sequencing sample was made of CD4+ T cells from blood. In nucleotides, the CDR3 is TGTGCCAGCAGCCAAACGACTAGCGGGAGTCACGAGCAGTTCTTC. This gives the protein CASSQTTSGSHEQFF.